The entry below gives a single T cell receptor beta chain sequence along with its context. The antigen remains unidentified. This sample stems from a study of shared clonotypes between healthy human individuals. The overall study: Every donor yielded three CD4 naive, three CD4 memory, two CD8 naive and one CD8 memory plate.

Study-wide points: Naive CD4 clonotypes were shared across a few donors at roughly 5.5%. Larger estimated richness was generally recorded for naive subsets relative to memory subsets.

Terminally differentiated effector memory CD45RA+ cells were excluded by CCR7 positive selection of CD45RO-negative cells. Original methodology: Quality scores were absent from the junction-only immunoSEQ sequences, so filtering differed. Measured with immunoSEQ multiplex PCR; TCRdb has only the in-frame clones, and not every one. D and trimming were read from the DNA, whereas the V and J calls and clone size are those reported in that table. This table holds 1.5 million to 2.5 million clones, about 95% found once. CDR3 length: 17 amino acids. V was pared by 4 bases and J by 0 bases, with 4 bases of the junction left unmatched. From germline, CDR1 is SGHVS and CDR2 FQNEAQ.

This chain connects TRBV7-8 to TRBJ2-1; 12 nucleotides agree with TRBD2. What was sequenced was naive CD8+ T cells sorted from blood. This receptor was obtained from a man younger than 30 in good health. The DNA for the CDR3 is TGTGCCAGCAGCTCTCTAGCGGGGGGGAGCTCCTACAATGAGCAGTTCTTC. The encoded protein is CASSSLAGGSSYNEQFF.